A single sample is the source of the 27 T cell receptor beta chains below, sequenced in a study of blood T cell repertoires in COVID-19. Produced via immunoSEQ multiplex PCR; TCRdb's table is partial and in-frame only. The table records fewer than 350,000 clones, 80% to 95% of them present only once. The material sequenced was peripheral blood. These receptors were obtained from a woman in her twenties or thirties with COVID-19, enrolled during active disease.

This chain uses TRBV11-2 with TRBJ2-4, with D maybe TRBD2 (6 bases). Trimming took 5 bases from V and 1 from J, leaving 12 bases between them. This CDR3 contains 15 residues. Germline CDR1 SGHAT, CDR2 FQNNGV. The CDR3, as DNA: TGTGCCAGCAGCCCCCCCGGAGGGGCCAAAAACATTCAGTACTTC. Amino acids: CASSPPGGAKNIQYF.

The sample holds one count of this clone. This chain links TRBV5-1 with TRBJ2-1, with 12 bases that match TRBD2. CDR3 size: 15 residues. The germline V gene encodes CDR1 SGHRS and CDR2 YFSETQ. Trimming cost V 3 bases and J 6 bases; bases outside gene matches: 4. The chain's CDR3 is CASSSLAGGPNEQFF. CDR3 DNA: TGCGCCAGCAGCTCCCTAGCGGGAGGGCCCAATGAGCAGTTCTTC.

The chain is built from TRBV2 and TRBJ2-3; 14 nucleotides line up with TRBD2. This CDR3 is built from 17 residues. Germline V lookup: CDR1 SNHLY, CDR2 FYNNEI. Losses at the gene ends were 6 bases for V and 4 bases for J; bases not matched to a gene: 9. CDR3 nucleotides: TGTGCCAGCAGGGTTTCGACTAGCGGGAGGGGTTCAGATACGCAGTATTTT. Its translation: CASRVSTSGRGSDTQYF.

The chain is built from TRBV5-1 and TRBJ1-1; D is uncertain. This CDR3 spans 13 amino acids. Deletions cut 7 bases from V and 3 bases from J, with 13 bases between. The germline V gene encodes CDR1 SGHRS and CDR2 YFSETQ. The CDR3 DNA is TGCGCCAGCGCCGTAGCGTTTGACACTGAAGCTTTCTTT. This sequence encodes CASAVAFDTEAFF.

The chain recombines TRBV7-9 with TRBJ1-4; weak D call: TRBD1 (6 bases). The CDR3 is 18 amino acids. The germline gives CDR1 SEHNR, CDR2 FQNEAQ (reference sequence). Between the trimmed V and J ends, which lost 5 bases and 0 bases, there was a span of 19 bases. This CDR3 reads CASSRGGRGLTTNEKLFF. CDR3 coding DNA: TGTGCCAGCAGCCGAGGGGGACGCGGGCTTACAACTAATGAAAAACTGTTTTTT.

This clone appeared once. The DNA for the CDR3 is TGTGCCAGCAGCACGACGGGGAGCACAGATACGCAGTATTTT. Translated: CASSTTGSTDTQYF. The V call is TRBV11-2, the J call TRBJ2-3, with D possibly TRBD2 on 5 matching bases. V shed 5 bases and J shed 0 bases, with 9 bases lying between them. This CDR3 contains 14 residues. Germline CDR1 and CDR2: SGHAT and FQNNGV.

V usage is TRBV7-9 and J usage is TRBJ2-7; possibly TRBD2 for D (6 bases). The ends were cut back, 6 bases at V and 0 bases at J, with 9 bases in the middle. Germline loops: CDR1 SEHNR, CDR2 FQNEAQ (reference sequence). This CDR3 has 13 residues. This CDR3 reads CASSGGSSYEQYF. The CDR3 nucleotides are TGTGCCAGCAGTGGGGGGAGCTCCTACGAGCAGTACTTC.

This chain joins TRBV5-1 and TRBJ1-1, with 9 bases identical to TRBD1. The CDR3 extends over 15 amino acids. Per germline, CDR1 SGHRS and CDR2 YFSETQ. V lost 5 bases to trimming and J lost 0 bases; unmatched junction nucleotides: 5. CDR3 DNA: TGCGCCAGCAGACGGGGGGACAGGGTGAACACTGAAGCTTTCTTT. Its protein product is CASRRGDRVNTEAFF.

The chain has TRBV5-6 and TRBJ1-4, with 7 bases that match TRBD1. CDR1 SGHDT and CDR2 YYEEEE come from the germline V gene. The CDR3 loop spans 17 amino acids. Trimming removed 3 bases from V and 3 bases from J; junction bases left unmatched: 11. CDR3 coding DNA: TGTGCCAGCAGCTCCTGGTGGCGGGACAGAGCTAATGAAAAACTGTTTTTT. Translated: CASSSWWRDRANEKLFF.

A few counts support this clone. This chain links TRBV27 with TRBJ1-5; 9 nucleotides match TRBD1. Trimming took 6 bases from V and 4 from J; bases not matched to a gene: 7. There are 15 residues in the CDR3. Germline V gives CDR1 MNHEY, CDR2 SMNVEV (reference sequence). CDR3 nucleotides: TGTGCCAGCAGCCTCGGACAGGGGCCTAATCAGCCCCAGCATTTT. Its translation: CASSLGQGPNQPQHF.

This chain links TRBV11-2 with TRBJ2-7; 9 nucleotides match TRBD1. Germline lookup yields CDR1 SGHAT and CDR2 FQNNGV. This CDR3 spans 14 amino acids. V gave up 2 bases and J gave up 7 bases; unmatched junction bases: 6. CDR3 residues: CASSLWDRDLEQYF. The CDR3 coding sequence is TGTGCCAGCAGCTTATGGGACAGGGACTTGGAGCAGTACTTC.

Here the CDR3 DNA reads TGCGCCAGCAGCGTGTCAGGGGGCCAGCCAGATACGCAGTATTTT. Its translation: CASSVSGGQPDTQYF. This chain connects TRBV5-1 to TRBJ2-3; the match to TRBD1 covers 8 bases. J was trimmed by 4 bases and V by 4 bases; bases with no gene match: 8. The CDR3 loop spans 15 amino acids. Germline loops: CDR1 SGHRS, CDR2 YFSETQ.

The DNA for the CDR3 is TGTGCCAGCTTCACGGAGTTAGAGACCCAGTACTTC. This codes for CASFTELETQYF. The J gene is TRBJ2-5, the V gene TRBV2; D unresolved. The CDR3 length is 12 residues. V was pared by 8 bases and J by 4 bases, with 11 bases between. CDR1 SNHLY and CDR2 FYNNEI come from the germline V gene.

The CDR3 loop is CASSIVPSGRETQYF. The CDR3 nucleotides read TGTGCCAGTAGTATAGTGCCTAGCGGGAGAGAGACCCAGTACTTC. V is TRBV19 and J is TRBJ2-5, with 10 nucleotides matching TRBD2. V lost 1 base, J lost 4 bases, and 3 bases stayed unmatched. CDR1 LNHDA and CDR2 SQIVND come from the germline V gene (reference sequence). The CDR3 runs to 15 residues.

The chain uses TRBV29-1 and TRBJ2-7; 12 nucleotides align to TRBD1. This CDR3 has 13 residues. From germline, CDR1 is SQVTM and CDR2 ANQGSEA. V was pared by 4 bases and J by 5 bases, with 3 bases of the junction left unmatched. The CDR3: CSVVGDRGHEQYF. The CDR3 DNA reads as TGCAGCGTTGTGGGGGACAGGGGGCACGAGCAGTACTTC.

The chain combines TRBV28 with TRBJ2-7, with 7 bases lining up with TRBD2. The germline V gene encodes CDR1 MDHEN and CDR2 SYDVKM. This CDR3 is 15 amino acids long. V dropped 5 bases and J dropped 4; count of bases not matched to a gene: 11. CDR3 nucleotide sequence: TGTGCCAGCAGTACCCCCTGGGAGGGGTCTTACGAGCAGTACTTC. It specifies CASSTPWEGSYEQYF.

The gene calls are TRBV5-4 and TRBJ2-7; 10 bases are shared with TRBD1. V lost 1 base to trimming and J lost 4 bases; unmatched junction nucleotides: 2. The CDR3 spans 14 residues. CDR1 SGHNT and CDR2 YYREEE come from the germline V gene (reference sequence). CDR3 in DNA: TGTGCCAGCAGCTTGATGGGACAGGGGTACGAGCAGTACTTC. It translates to CASSLMGQGYEQYF. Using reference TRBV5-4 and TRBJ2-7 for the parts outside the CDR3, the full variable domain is ETGVTQSPTHLIKTRGQQVTLRCSSQSGHNTVSWYQQALGQGPQFIFQYYREEENGRGNFPPRFSGLQFPNYSSELNVNALELDDSALYLCASSLMGQGYEQYFGPGTRLTVT.

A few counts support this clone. The CDR3 sequence is CASSYLRAGATYGYTF. The CDR3 coding sequence is TGTGCCAGCAGTTACCTTCGGGCGGGGGCGACCTATGGCTACACCTTC. The rearrangement links TRBV6-5 to TRBJ1-2; D possibly corresponds to TRBD1 (6 bases). CDR1 is MNHEY and CDR2 is SVGAGI in the germline V gene. This CDR3 comprises 16 residues. The germline V and J ends were trimmed by 2 bases and 4 bases, with 17 bases remaining between them.

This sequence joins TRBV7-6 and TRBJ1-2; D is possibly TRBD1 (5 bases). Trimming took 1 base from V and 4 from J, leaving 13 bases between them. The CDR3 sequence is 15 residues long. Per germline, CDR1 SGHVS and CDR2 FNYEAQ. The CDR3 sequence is CASSLGGALSYGYTF. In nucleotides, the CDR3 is TGTGCCAGCAGCTTAGGCGGGGCTCTTAGCTATGGCTACACCTTC.

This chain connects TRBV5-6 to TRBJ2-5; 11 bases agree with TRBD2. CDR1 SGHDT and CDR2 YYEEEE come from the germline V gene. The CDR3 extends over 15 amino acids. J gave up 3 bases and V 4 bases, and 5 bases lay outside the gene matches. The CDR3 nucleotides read TGTGCCAGCAGCCATGGGACTAGCGGAGAAGAGACCCAGTACTTC. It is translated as CASSHGTSGEETQYF.

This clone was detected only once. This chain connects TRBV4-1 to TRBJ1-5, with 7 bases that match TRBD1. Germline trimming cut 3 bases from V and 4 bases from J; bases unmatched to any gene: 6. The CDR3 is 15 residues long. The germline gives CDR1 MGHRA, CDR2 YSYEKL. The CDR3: CASSQANRGNQPQHF. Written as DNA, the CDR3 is TGCGCCAGCAGCCAGGCTAACAGGGGAAATCAGCCCCAGCATTTT.

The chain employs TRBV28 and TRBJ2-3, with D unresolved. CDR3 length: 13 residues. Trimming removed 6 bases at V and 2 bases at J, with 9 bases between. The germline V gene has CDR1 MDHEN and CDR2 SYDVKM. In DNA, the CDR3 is TGTGCCAGCAGCCCCCGGTACACAGATACGCAGTATTTT. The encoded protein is CASSPRYTDTQYF. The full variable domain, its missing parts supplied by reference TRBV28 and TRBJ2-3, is DVKVTQSSRYLVKRTGEKVFLECVQDMDHENMFWYRQDPGLGLRLIYFSYDVKMKEKGDIPEGYSVSREKKERFSLILESASTNQTSMYLCASSPRYTDTQYFGPGTRLTVL.

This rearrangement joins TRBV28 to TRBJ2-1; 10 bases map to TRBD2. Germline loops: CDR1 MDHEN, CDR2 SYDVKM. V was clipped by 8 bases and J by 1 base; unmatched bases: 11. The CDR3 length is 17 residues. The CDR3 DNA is TGTGCCAGCCGCGCGGCTAGCGGGAGTGGGTCCTACAATGAGCAGTTCTTC. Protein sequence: CASRAASGSGSYNEQFF.

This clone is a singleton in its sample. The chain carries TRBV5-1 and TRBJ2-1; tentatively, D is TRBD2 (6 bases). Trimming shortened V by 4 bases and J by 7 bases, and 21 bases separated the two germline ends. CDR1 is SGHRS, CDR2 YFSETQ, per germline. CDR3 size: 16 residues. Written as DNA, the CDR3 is TGCGCCAGCAGCCCCTCGGGACTGGGGTTGGGAAATGAGCAGTTCTTC. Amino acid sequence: CASSPSGLGLGNEQFF.

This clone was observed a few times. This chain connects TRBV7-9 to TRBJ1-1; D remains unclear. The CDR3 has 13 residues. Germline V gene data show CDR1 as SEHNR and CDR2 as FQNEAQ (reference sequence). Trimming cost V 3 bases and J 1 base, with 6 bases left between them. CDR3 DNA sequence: TGTGCCAGCAGCTTTGACTGGAACACTGAAGCTTTCTTT. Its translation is CASSFDWNTEAFF.

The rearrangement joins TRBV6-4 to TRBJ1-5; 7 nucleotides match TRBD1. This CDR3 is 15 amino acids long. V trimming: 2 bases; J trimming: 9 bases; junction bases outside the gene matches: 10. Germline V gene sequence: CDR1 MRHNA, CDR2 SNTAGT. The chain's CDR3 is CASSDRPGGMGPQHF. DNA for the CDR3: TGTGCCAGCAGTGACCGCCCAGGGGGTATGGGGCCCCAGCATTTT.

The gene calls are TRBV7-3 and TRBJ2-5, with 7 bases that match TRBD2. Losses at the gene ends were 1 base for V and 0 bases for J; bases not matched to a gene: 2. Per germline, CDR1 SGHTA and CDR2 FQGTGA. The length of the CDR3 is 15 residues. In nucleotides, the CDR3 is TGTGCCAGCAGCTTAAGCGGGACTAACCAAGAGACCCAGTACTTC. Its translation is CASSLSGTNQETQYF.